What follows are 18 T cell receptor beta chains derived from one specimen sequenced in a study of CD8+ T cells in alopecia areata. cDNA prepared by RNA extraction and subsequent reverse transcription served as the template for sequencing. Sequenced by immunoSEQ multiplex PCR; TCRdb stores in-frame clones only, minus some. The sample lists about 110,000 clones; over 55% were seen once. The sequenced material came from NKG2D-low CD8+ T cells sorted from blood. The receptors were sampled from a human donor with alopecia areata.

The chain carries TRBV4-1 and TRBJ2-7; 7 bases map to TRBD2. After removal of 2 bases from V and 0 bases from J, the junction contained 7 bases not matched to a gene. The V gene's germline CDR1 is MGHRA and CDR2 YSYEKL. CDR3 length: 16 amino acids. CDR3 bases: TGCGCCAGCAGCCAAACCTCGGCGGGAGCCTCCTACGAGCAGTACTTC. Protein product: CASSQTSAGASYEQYF.

The chain combines TRBV4-1 with TRBJ2-2; possibly TRBD1 for D (5 bases). The CDR3 length is 16 residues. Between the trimmed V and J ends, which lost 3 bases and 1 base, there was a span of 12 bases. Germline V gene data show CDR1 as MGHRA and CDR2 as YSYEKL. The CDR3 nucleotides are TGCGCCAGCAGCCACGTTACTACAGGGAACACCGGGGAGCTGTTTTTT. Its translation is CASSHVTTGNTGELFF.

This clone has just a few counts. This chain connects TRBV29-1 to TRBJ1-1; D uncertain. CDR1 SQVTM and CDR2 ANQGSEA come from the germline V gene. Trimming cost V 4 bases and J 6 bases, with 21 bases left between them. CDR3 length equals 15 residues. This chain's CDR3 is CSVVADLRRPAEAFF. The CDR3 bases are TGCAGCGTTGTGGCGGACCTCAGGAGGCCGGCTGAAGCTTTCTTT.

V is TRBV2 and J is TRBJ1-6; D gene ambiguous. Looked up from germline, CDR1 is SNHLY and CDR2 is FYNNEI. V gave up 7 bases and J gave up 9 bases, with 16 bases separating them. The CDR3 contains 14 residues. The CDR3 coding sequence is TGTGCCAGCACCGAGGGAAGATTGGGTTCACCCCTCCACTTT. Its translation is CASTEGRLGSPLHF. The full variable domain, completed using reference TRBV2 and TRBJ1-6, is EPEVTQTPSHQVTQMGQEVILRCVPISNHLYFYWYRQILGQKVEFLVSFYNNEISEKSEIFDDQFSVERPDGSNFTLKIRSTKLEDSAMYFCASTEGRLGSPLHFGNGTRLTVT.

In regard to this clone: A much larger clone is a single base away; this may be a read error. This chain links TRBV19 with TRBJ1-2; no clear D. Trimming pared 7 bases from V and 0 bases from J, leaving 15 bases between. The CDR3 is 15 residues long. The germline V gene has CDR1 LNHDA and CDR2 SQIVND (reference sequence). Written as DNA, the CDR3 is TGTGCCAGTACGCGGAGGTCGGAGTCTAACTATGGCTACACCTTC. Translated, it gives CASTRRSESNYGYTF.

This clone was seen only a few times. Germline and junction disagree at one end, which may indicate a read error. The chain joins TRBV7-9 to TRBJ2-7; D gene unclear. Germline V lookup: CDR1 SEHNR, CDR2 FQNEAQ (reference sequence). CDR3 length equals 12 residues. In nucleotides, the CDR3 is TGTGCCAGCAGCTTAGGCCAGGAAAGTCGGGACTTC. This encodes CASSLGQESRDF.

This clone counts as medium-sized. The genes are TRBV4-1 and TRBJ2-5; TRBD2 matches 9 bases. This CDR3 is 16 amino acids long. The junction had 5 bases not matched to a gene; V was cut back by 3 bases and J by 0 bases. The germline V gene encodes CDR1 MGHRA and CDR2 YSYEKL. As DNA, the CDR3 is TGCGCCAGCAGCCACGGCGCGGGAGGGCACCAAGAGACCCAGTACTTC. It is translated as CASSHGAGGHQETQYF.

The chain uses TRBV27 and TRBJ2-7, with D perhaps matching TRBD1 (6 bases). CDR3 length: 15 amino acids. V lost 6 bases to trimming and J lost 5 bases, with 20 bases between them. Germline-derived CDR1 and CDR2 are MNHEY and SMNVEV (reference sequence). The CDR3 DNA sequence: TGTGCCAGCAGATCCTCCCCAGGGCCAGGGGACGAGCAGTACTTC. As protein: CASRSSPGPGDEQYF.

This clone has just a few counts. Here the CDR3 DNA reads TGCGCCAGCAGTACTTGGGGAGAGACCCAGTACTTC. Amino acid sequence: CASSTWGETQYF. The chain couples TRBV5-1 to TRBJ2-5; D is uncertain. The CDR3 extends over 12 amino acids. V lost 5 bases, J lost 4 bases, and 9 bases lay in between. Per germline, CDR1 SGHRS and CDR2 YFSETQ.

This chain uses TRBV12-5 with TRBJ1-2; TRBD1 might be the D (5 bases). Germline CDR1 reads LGHNT; CDR2 reads FRNRAP. Deletions cut 6 bases from V and 6 bases from J, with 11 bases between. CDR3 length: 12 amino acids. The CDR3 nucleotides read TGTGCTAGTGGCCCGCCGGGGCATGGCTACACCTTC. It specifies CASGPPGHGYTF.

This chain uses TRBV28 with TRBJ2-7, with D possibly being TRBD1 (5 bases). The CDR3 spans 14 residues. Germline CDR1 and CDR2: MDHEN and SYDVKM. Trimming pared 5 bases from V and 3 bases from J, leaving 14 bases between. This CDR3 is CASSTPGGHYEQYF. CDR3 coding DNA: TGTGCCAGCAGTACCCCAGGCGGACACTACGAGCAGTACTTC.

This chain uses TRBV19 with TRBJ2-3; no reliable D call. This CDR3 comprises 13 residues. Trimming cost V 1 base and J 2 bases, with 4 bases left between them. Per the germline V gene, CDR1 is LNHDA and CDR2 is SQIVND (reference sequence). The CDR3 loop is CASSIGDTDTQYF. DNA for the CDR3: TGTGCCAGTAGTATAGGGGACACAGATACGCAGTATTTT.

The chain is built from TRBV27 and TRBJ2-6; D gene uncertain. The CDR3 is 18 amino acids. Deletions cut 4 bases from V and 0 bases from J, with 16 bases between. Per germline, CDR1 MNHEY and CDR2 SMNVEV (reference sequence). The chain's CDR3 is CASSSRPSALSGANVLTF. For the CDR3, the DNA is TGTGCCAGCAGTTCCAGGCCCAGTGCTCTCTCTGGGGCCAACGTCCTGACTTTC.

The genes are TRBV29-1 and TRBJ1-2; a weak D match, TRBD1 (5 bases). CDR1 is SQVTM and CDR2 is ANQGSEA in the germline V gene. Trimming removed 2 bases at V and 5 bases at J, with 9 bases between. This CDR3 has 12 residues. CDR3 DNA sequence: TGCAGCGTTGAACAGGGCTTTTATGGCTACACCTTC. Its protein product is CSVEQGFYGYTF.

The rearrangement joins TRBV2 to TRBJ2-5; no clear D gene. Per germline, CDR1 SNHLY and CDR2 FYNNEI. Between the trimmed V and J ends, which lost 9 bases and 7 bases, there was a span of 15 bases. This CDR3 has 12 amino acids. The CDR3 is CARDTALGTQYF. In DNA form, the CDR3 reads TGTGCCAGAGACACGGCCTTAGGGACCCAGTACTTC.

V and J are TRBV4-1 and TRBJ2-2; D might be TRBD1 (5 bases). Germline V gene sequence: CDR1 MGHRA, CDR2 YSYEKL. The CDR3 extends over 14 amino acids. Trimming took off 1 base at V and 6 bases at J, with 9 bases between the two ends. DNA of the CDR3: TGCGCCAGCAGCCAAGTTAAAGGGGCCGGGGAGCTGTTTTTT. It encodes CASSQVKGAGELFF.

The V call is TRBV29-1, the J call TRBJ1-1, with 7 bases aligning to TRBD1. CDR1 is SQVTM and CDR2 is ANQGSEA in the germline V gene. With V trimmed by 8 bases and J by 1 base, 10 bases remained unmatched. The length of the CDR3 is 14 residues. CDR3 loop: CSISDRLSNTEAFF. The DNA of the CDR3 is TGCAGCATATCGGACAGGCTGTCGAACACTGAAGCTTTCTTT. The full variable domain, its missing parts supplied by reference TRBV29-1 and TRBJ1-1, is SAVISQKPSRDICQRGTSLTIQCQVDSQVTMMFWYRQQPGQSLTLIATANQGSEATYESGFVIDKFPISRPNLTFSTLTVSNMSPEDSSIYLCSISDRLSNTEAFFGQGTRLTVV.

The chain is built from TRBV5-1 and TRBJ2-3; D is undetermined. V was clipped by 0 bases and J by 4 bases, with 6 bases between them. The CDR3 covers 13 residues. Germline values: CDR1 SGHRS, CDR2 YFSETQ. The CDR3, as DNA: TGCGCCAGCAGCTTGGCGGGCCCAGATACGCAGTATTTT. Translating gives CASSLAGPDTQYF. The entire variable domain, with the rest obtained from reference TRBV5-1 and TRBJ2-3, is as follows: KAGVTQTPRYLIKTRGQQVTLSCSPISGHRSVSWYQQTPGQGLQFLFEYFSETQRNKGNFPGRFSGRQFSNSRSEMNVSTLELGDSALYLCASSLAGPDTQYFGPGTRLTVL.